These 7 T cell receptor beta chains originate from one sample sequenced in a study of cytomegalovirus exposure and HLA in healthy donors. It was with 60 Vbeta and 13 Jbeta primers that the PCR ran. Profiling relied on immunoSEQ multiplex PCR, and the TCRdb table lists in-frame clones only, not all of them. The data show about 130,000 clones, with over 9.5% seen just once and just over 4.5% held by the top ten. Sequencing was performed on PBMCs. These receptors were taken from a woman aged 18-29 years in good health and CMV-seropositive.

This clone was seen more than once but under ten times. The J gene is TRBJ2-7, the V gene TRBV4-1; TRBD1 agrees at 9 bases. V trimming: 5 bases; J trimming: 4 bases; junction bases outside the gene matches: 6. Germline CDR1 and CDR2: MGHRA and YSYEKL. There are 14 residues in the CDR3. The CDR3 DNA sequence: TGCGCCAGCAGCGAACCCGGGACAGGGTACGAGCAGTACTTC. This encodes CASSEPGTGYEQYF.

Remarks on this clone: At one end, the junction sequence differs from germline, possibly due to a read error. The chain recombines TRBV7-9 with TRBJ1-2, with D unresolved. Germline V CDR1 and CDR2: SEHNR, FQNEAQ (reference sequence). This CDR3 has 14 residues. CDR3 loop: CASRLARLDYGYTF. CDR3 nucleotides: TGTGCCAGCAGATTAGCCAGGCTCGACTATGGCTACACCTTC. Using reference TRBV7-9 and TRBJ1-2 for the parts outside the CDR3, the full variable domain is DTGVSQNPRHKITKRGQNVTFRCDPISEHNRLYWYRQTLGQGPEFLTYFQNEAQLEKSRLLSDRFSAERPKGSFSTLEIQRTEQGDSAMYLCASRLARLDYGYTFGSGTRLTVV.

This chain uses TRBV11-2 with TRBJ2-2; possible D gene TRBD2, 6 bases. V was pared by 8 bases and J by 9 bases, with 13 bases between. In germline, CDR1 is SGHAT, CDR2 FQNNGV. There are 12 residues in the CDR3. The CDR3 spells CASAGLSRELFF. CDR3 DNA: TGTGCCAGCGCAGGACTAAGCCGGGAGCTGTTTTTT.

The genes are TRBV2 and TRBJ2-2; possibly TRBD2 for D (5 bases). The CDR3 spans 14 residues. Germline V gene sequence: CDR1 SNHLY, CDR2 FYNNEI. Between the trimmed V and J ends, which lost 8 bases and 0 bases, there was a span of 10 bases. This chain's CDR3 is CASGRTANTGELFF. The CDR3 DNA reads as TGTGCCAGCGGGCGGACTGCGAACACCGGGGAGCTGTTTTTT.

This clone was seen more than once but under ten times. This chain joins TRBV11-2 and TRBJ2-7, with 7 bases that match TRBD1. Trimming cost V 4 bases and J 0 bases; bases outside gene matches: 6. Germline V lookup: CDR1 SGHAT, CDR2 FQNNGV. The CDR3 is 15 residues long. Written as DNA, the CDR3 is TGTGCCAGCAGCTCTTCCGGGACAGCCTCCTACGAGCAGTACTTC. Protein product: CASSSSGTASYEQYF. The full variable domain, completed using reference TRBV11-2 and TRBJ2-7, is EAGVAQSPRYKIIEKRQSVAFWCNPISGHATLYWYQQILGQGPKLLIQFQNNGVVDDSQLPKDRFSAERLKGVDSTLKIQPAKLEDSAVYLCASSSSGTASYEQYFGPGTRLTVT.

This clone has only a few counts. The rearrangement links TRBV7-3 to TRBJ1-1; the match to TRBD1 covers 9 bases. The germline gives CDR1 SGHTA, CDR2 FQGTGA. Trimming cost V 4 bases and J 7 bases; bases outside gene matches: 4. The CDR3 is made up of 13 amino acids. Here the CDR3 reads CASSSQGAVEAFF. In nucleotides, the CDR3 is TGTGCCAGCAGCTCACAGGGGGCCGTTGAAGCTTTCTTT.

The rearrangement uses TRBV2 and TRBJ2-5; D unresolved. The last part of the DNA fits TRBJ2-7 better; the J call may be wrong. The CDR3 extends over 15 amino acids. CDR1 and CDR2 (germline): SNHLY, FYNNEI. The CDR3 protein is CASSQTRTYEYEQYF. The DNA of the CDR3 is TGTGCCAGCAGCCAGACAAGAACCTATGAGTACGAGCAGTACTTC.